The source of this TCR beta chain is a study of regulatory T cells in long-lasting Graves disease. Relying on iRepertoire HTBI primers and Arm-PCR of CDR3 regions, the team built TCR beta libraries. In the original analysis: Overall, samples carried roughly 60 TRBV and about 14 TRBJ segments. Via MiXCR, TCRdb re-called the multiplex PCR reads, giving one row per CDR3 protein. These V and J calls rely on TCRdb rather than the paper's analysis. The sample lists roughly 450,000 distinct CDR3 sequences; 20% were seen once. Overall study findings and caveats: The analysis examined peripheral blood only and excluded thyroid tissue.

With regard to this clonotype: Its antigen is undetermined. A much more abundant neighbour one base away suggests this may be a read error.

Noted time point: persistent/refractory GD, antithyroid drugs over 5 years with positive TRAb. Researchers made the TCR library from RNA that was extracted from PBMCs. This CDR3 has 17 residues. The germline V gene encodes CDR1 MRHNA and CDR2 SNTAGT. The chain joins TRBV6-4 to TRBJ1-2; D remains unclear. This sequence was found in a female donor with Graves disease. Sequencing used peripheral blood mononuclear cells (PBMCs), obtained when the disease was refractory, from a patient treated with antithyroid drugs. Here the CDR3 DNA reads TGTGCCAGCAGTTACCCGACGGTCCGGCGGACGGTCTATGGCTGCACCTTC. Translating it yields CASSYPTVRRTVYGCTF.